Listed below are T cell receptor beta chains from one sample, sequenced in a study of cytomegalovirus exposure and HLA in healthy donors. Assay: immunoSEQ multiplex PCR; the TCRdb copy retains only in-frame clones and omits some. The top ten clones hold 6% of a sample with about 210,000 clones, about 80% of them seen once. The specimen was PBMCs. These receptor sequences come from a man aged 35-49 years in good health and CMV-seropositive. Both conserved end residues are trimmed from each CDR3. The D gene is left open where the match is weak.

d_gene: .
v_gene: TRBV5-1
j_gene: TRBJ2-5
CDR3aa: ASSPGVRETQY

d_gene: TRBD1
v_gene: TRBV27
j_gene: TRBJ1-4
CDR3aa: ASSMRRQGGEKLF

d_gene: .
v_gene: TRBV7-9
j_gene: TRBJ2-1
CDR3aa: ASSATGGSYNEQF

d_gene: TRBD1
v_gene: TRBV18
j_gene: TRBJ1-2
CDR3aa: ASSQQGQGQAGGYT

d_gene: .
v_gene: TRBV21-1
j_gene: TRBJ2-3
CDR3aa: ASSNGGGRGDTQY

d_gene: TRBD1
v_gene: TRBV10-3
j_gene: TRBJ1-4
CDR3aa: AISPGTGGATNEKLF

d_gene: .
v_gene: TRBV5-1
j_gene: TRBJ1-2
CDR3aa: ASSLRGVDGYT

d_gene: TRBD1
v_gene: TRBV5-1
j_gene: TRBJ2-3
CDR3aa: ASSWGTATDTQY

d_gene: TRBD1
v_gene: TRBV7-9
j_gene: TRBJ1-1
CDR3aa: ASSRRQGRGETEAF

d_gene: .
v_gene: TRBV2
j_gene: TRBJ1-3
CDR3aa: ASRIQTGGNTIY

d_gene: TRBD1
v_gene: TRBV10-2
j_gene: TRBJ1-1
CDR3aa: ASSRTGMNTEAF

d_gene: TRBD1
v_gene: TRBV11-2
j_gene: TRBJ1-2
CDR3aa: ASSPTGDGYGYT

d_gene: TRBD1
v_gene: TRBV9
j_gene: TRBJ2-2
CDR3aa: ASSDTGGPGELF

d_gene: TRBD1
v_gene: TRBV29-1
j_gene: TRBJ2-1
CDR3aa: SVGSRGPYNEQF

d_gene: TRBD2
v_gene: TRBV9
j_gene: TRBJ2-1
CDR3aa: ASSPREWLAGGSNEQF

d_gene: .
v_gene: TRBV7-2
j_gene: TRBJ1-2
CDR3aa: ASSLGSGLYT

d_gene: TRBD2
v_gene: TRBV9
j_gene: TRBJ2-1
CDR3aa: ASSLRTSENEQF

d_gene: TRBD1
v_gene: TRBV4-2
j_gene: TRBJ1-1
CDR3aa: ASSQASQGAGTEAF

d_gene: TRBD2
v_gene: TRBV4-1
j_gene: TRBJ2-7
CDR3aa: ASSQDSSGYEQY

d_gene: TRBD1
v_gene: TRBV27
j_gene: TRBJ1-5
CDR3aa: ASSLSPGGNQPQH

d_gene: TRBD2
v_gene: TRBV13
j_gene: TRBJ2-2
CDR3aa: ASSLGPLAGVSGELF

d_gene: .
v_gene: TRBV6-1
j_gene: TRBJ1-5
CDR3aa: ASSEATVNQPQH

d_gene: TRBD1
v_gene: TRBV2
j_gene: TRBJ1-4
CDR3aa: ARGGEGAGKLF

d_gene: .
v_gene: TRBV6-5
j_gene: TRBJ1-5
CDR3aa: ATSRGGLGNQPQH

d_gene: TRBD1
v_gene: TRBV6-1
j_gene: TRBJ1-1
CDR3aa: ASSAGQGTEAF

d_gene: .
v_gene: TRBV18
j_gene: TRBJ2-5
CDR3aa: ASSLAGSKY

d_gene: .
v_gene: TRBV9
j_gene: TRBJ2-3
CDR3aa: ASSPEGGIRSDTQY

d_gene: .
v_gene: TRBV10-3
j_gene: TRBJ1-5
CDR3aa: AISESMTVSNQPQH

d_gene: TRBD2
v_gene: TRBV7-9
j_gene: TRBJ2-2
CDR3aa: ASSPPYTLAGVTGELF

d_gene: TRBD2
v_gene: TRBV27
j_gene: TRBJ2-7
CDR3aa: ASSFPAGEQY

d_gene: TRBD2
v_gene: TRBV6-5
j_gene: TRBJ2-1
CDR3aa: ASSYALAAYNEQF

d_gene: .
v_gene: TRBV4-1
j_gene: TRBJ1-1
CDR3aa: ASSRGDTEAF

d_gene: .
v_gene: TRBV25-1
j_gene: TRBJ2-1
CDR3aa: ASSELGTVEQF

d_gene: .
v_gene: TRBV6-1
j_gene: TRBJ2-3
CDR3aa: ASSEAGRSDTQY

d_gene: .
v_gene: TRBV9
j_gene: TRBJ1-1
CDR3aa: ASSAGHMNTEAF

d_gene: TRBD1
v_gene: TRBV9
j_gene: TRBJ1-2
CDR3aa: ASSYGRATGANYGYT

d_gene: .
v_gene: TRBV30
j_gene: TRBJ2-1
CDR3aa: AWRLRAEQF

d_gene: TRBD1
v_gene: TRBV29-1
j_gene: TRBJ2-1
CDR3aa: SVPAGGGGANEQF

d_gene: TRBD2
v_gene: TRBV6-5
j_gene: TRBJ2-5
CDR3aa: ASSLLAGGETQY

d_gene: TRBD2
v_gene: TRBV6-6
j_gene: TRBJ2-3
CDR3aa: ASMLAGAKDTQY

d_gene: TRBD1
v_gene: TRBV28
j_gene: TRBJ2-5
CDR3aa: ASSYGQGLQETQY

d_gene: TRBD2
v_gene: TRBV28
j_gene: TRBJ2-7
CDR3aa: ASSLFASGNYEQY

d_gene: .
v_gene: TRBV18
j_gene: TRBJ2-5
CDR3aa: ASSPGLEETQY

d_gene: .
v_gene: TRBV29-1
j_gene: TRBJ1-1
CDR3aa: SVQGDLNTEAF

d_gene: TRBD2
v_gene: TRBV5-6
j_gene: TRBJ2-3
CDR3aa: ASGRILAGSTDTQY

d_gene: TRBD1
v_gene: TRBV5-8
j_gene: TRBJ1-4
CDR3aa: ASSHDRGRYEKLF

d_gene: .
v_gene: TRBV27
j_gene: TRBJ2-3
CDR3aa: ASILEDTDTQY

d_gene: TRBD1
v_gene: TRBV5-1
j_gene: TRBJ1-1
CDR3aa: ASSITGGGTEAF

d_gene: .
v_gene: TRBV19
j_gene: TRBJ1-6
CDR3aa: ASSINRKRSPLH

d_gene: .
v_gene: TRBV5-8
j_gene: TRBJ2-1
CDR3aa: ASSWTGGVGNEQF

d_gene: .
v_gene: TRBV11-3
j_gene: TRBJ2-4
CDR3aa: ASSADRETSDKNIQY

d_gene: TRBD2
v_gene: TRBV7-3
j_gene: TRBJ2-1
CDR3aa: ASSSGAGVENEQF